These T cell receptor beta chains were read from a single sample in a study of cytomegalovirus exposure and HLA in healthy donors. Generated by immunoSEQ multiplex PCR, the TCRdb table keeps only in-frame clones and is missing some. The table shows under 250,000 clones, with more than 75% occurring only once. The material sequenced was PBMCs. All receptors come from a woman aged 18-35 years in good health and CMV-seropositive. The CDR3 runs from the conserved cysteine through the conserved F or W. Each record gives: J gene, D gene, clone size, V gene, CDR3 protein, CDR3 DNA. D genes are given only for firm matches. A row's size may be missing; if present it is once, few, many or a size class.

TRBJ2-7 | - | - | TRBV21-1 | CASRTRNLDYAYEQYF | TGTGCCAGCAGGACTAGAAACCTAGACTATGCCTACGAGCAGTACTTC
TRBJ2-7 | TRBD2 | - | TRBV9 | CASSVGLAEDEQYF | TGTGCCAGCAGCGTAGGACTAGCGGAGGACGAGCAGTACTTC
TRBJ2-1 | - | - | TRBV28 | CASSFRRSYTYNEQFF | TGTGCCAGCAGTTTCAGGAGGAGTTATACTTACAATGAGCAGTTCTTC
TRBJ2-2 | - | once | TRBV19 | CASGGNTGELFF | TGTGCCAGCGGGGGGAACACCGGGGAGCTGTTTTTT
TRBJ1-2 | TRBD1 | once | TRBV9 | CASSRGRDRGEGYTF | TGTGCCAGCAGCCGTGGTCGCGACAGGGGAGAAGGCTACACCTTC
TRBJ2-3 | TRBD2 | - | TRBV30 | CAWSALAGGGDTQYF | TGTGCCTGGAGCGCACTAGCGGGAGGAGGGGATACGCAGTATTTT
TRBJ2-1 | TRBD2 | - | TRBV19 | CASSIQLLAGGALDEQFF | TGTGCCAGTAGTATCCAGTTACTAGCGGGAGGGGCTCTCGATGAGCAGTTCTTC
TRBJ2-7 | TRBD2 | once | TRBV30 | CAWLLITSETYEQYF | TGTGCCTGGCTCTTAATCACTAGCGAAACCTACGAGCAGTACTTC
TRBJ2-5 | TRBD1 | - | TRBV10-3 | CAAKGDTGEETQYF | TGTGCCGCCAAGGGGGATACAGGGGAAGAGACCCAGTACTTC
TRBJ2-7 | - | once | TRBV10-1 | CASSESGLARVYEQYF | TGCGCCAGCAGTGAGTCCGGCCTAGCGAGGGTCTACGAGCAGTACTTC
TRBJ2-1 | - | - | TRBV6-6 | CASSYSVGGSYNEQFF | TGTGCCAGCAGTTACTCGGTGGGAGGCTCCTACAATGAGCAGTTCTTC
TRBJ1-1 | - | - | TRBV5-5 | CASSLGPDRTLNTEAFF | TGTGCCAGCAGCTTGGGGCCAGACAGAACACTGAACACTGAAGCTTTCTTT
TRBJ1-4 | - | - | TRBV4-1 | CASSRTTEKLFF | TGCGCCAGCAGCCGCACCACAGAAAAACTGTTTTTT
TRBJ1-2 | - | - | TRBV5-6 | CASTNPPGGGYTF | TGTGCCAGCACCAACCCCCCCGGAGGTGGCTACACCTTC
TRBJ2-1 | - | - | TRBV7-8 | CASSLVTGGEQFF | TGTGCCAGCAGCTTAGTTACTGGAGGTGAGCAGTTCTTC
TRBJ1-3 | TRBD1 | once | TRBV2 | CASSDHPTLDRAGNTIYF | TGTGCCAGCAGTGATCACCCTACGCTGGACAGGGCTGGAAACACCATATATTTT
TRBJ2-4 | - | - | TRBV2 | CASRLQDHAKNIQYF | TGTGCCAGCAGATTACAGGATCATGCCAAAAACATTCAGTACTTC
TRBJ2-7 | - | - | TRBV5-6 | CASSRERQVYEQYF | TGTGCCAGCAGCCGAGAACGACAGGTGTACGAGCAGTACTTC
TRBJ1-1 | - | - | TRBV6-5 | CASSFSDRLNTEAFF | TGTGCCAGCAGCTTCTCCGACAGGCTGAACACTGAAGCTTTCTTT
TRBJ2-7 | - | - | TRBV28 | CASSLSPGAYEQYF | TGTGCCAGCAGTTTATCGCCAGGGGCCTACGAGCAGTACTTC
TRBJ2-7 | TRBD2 | - | TRBV4-1 | CASSQHTGTSGFIDEQYF | TGCGCCAGCAGCCAACACACCGGGACTAGCGGCTTTATAGACGAGCAGTACTTC
TRBJ1-2 | - | - | TRBV5-1 | CASGVRQASATDGYTF | TGCGCCAGCGGCGTTAGACAGGCCTCGGCGACGGATGGCTACACCTTC
TRBJ1-2 | - | - | TRBV19 | CASSIFGRGNGYTF | TGTGCCAGTAGTATTTTCGGCAGGGGAAATGGCTACACCTTC
TRBJ2-7 | - | - | TRBV28 | CASNAVGGPYEQYF | TGTGCCAGCAATGCTGTGGGAGGCCCCTACGAGCAGTACTTC
TRBJ2-7 | - | once | TRBV27 | CASTRRGSGHEQYF | TGTGCCAGCACGAGGAGGGGATCTGGCCACGAGCAGTACTTC
TRBJ2-7 | - | - | TRBV18 | CASSSRRGNEQYF | TGTGCCAGCTCATCGCGCAGGGGCAACGAGCAGTACTTC
TRBJ1-3 | - | - | TRBV7-2 | CASSPGPGNTIYF | TGTGCCAGCAGCCCCGGTCCTGGAAACACCATATATTTT
TRBJ2-7 | - | - | TRBV6-1 | CASSGRSSSRAYEQYF | TGTGCCAGCAGTGGAAGGTCCAGCTCACGGGCCTACGAGCAGTACTTC
TRBJ1-5 | - | - | TRBV28 | CASRHGEPQHF | TGTGCCAGCAGGCACGGGGAGCCCCAGCATTTT
TRBJ2-5 | - | - | TRBV7-9 | CASSPTGETQYF | TGTGCCAGCAGCCCTACGGGGGAGACCCAGTACTTC
TRBJ1-2 | - | - | TRBV5-1 | CASSLGGYDYGYTF | TGCGCCAGCAGCTTGGGAGGGTATGACTATGGCTACACCTTC
TRBJ2-2 | - | - | TRBV29-1 | CSVSMSGFTGELFF | TGCAGCGTCTCCATGTCGGGGTTCACCGGGGAGCTGTTTTTT
TRBJ2-7 | TRBD1 | - | TRBV7-6 | CASSLATRGPITYEQYF | TGTGCCAGCAGCTTAGCGACCAGGGGGCCTATTACCTACGAGCAGTACTTC
TRBJ1-2 | - | - | TRBV29-1 | CSAGGGGWGYTF | TGCAGCGCCGGAGGGGGGGGATGGGGCTACACCTTC
TRBJ1-2 | - | once | TRBV18 | CASSPVRAGDYGYTF | TGTGCCAGCTCACCCGTAAGGGCAGGGGACTATGGCTACACCTTC
TRBJ2-7 | TRBD1 | - | TRBV7-9 | CASASGTGAYEQYF | TGTGCCAGCGCATCCGGGACAGGGGCCTACGAGCAGTACTTC
TRBJ2-7 | TRBD2 | - | TRBV19 | CASSTGLAGGIYEQYF | TGTGCCAGTAGTACCGGACTAGCGGGAGGGATCTACGAGCAGTACTTC
TRBJ2-6 | - | - | TRBV27 | CASSLRRSGANVLTF | TGTGCCAGCAGTTTAAGGAGGTCTGGGGCCAACGTCCTGACTTTC
TRBJ1-2 | - | - | TRBV6-5 | CASSPTFRTDRGYTF | TGTGCCAGCAGCCCCACGTTTCGGACTGATCGTGGCTACACCTTC
TRBJ2-7 | TRBD1 | few | TRBV7-6 | CASSLEGLRQGNYEQYF | TGTGCCAGCAGCTTAGAGGGGTTAAGACAGGGGAACTACGAGCAGTACTTC
TRBJ2-1 | TRBD2 | - | TRBV6-1 | CASSGPGLAGVMPYNEQFF | TGTGCCAGCAGTGGCCCGGGACTAGCGGGAGTTATGCCCTACAATGAGCAGTTCTTC
TRBJ1-1 | - | few | TRBV6-5 | CASSEPGLGAFF | TGTGCCAGCAGTGAGCCAGGGTTGGGTGCTTTCTTT
TRBJ2-3 | TRBD1 | - | TRBV5-6 | CASSSGQGADTQYF | TGTGCCAGCAGCTCTGGACAGGGGGCAGATACGCAGTATTTT
TRBJ2-1 | - | - | TRBV7-8 | CASSLAATPHNEQFF | TGTGCCAGCAGCTTAGCAGCGACCCCCCACAATGAGCAGTTCTTC
TRBJ2-1 | TRBD1 | - | TRBV28 | CASNTGGKYNEQFF | TGTGCCAGCAATACAGGGGGCAAGTACAATGAGCAGTTCTTC
TRBJ2-1 | TRBD2 | - | TRBV29-1 | CSVEDLTSGRATLVNEQFF | TGCAGCGTTGAAGATCTAACTAGCGGGAGGGCCACACTTGTCAATGAGCAGTTCTTC
TRBJ2-6 | - | - | TRBV11-2 | CASSLIPGQLGSGANVLTF | TGTGCCAGCAGCTTAATCCCGGGACAACTGGGCTCTGGGGCCAACGTCCTGACTTTC
TRBJ2-7 | TRBD2 | few | TRBV9 | CASSAPGEGNEQYF | TGTGCCAGCAGCGCACCGGGGGAGGGAAACGAGCAGTACTTC
TRBJ1-1 | - | - | TRBV5-6 | CASSQRYTEAFF | TGTGCCAGCAGTCAGAGGTACACTGAAGCTTTCTTT
TRBJ2-1 | - | - | TRBV19 | CASSIAPGNEQFF | TGTGCCAGTAGTATAGCTCCGGGAAATGAGCAGTTCTTC
TRBJ2-5 | - | - | TRBV5-1 | CASSLLEEAKETQYF | TGCGCCAGCAGCTTGCTAGAAGAAGCAAAAGAGACCCAGTACTTC
TRBJ2-1 | TRBD2 | - | TRBV28 | CASSLRSFAGGPHEQFF | TGTGCCAGCAGTTTAAGGTCCTTTGCGGGAGGGCCCCATGAGCAGTTCTTC
TRBJ2-7 | TRBD1 | once | TRBV10-3 | CAISRDRGSEQYF | TGTGCCATCAGCCGGGACAGGGGTTCGGAGCAGTACTTC
TRBJ1-5 | - | - | TRBV2 | CASSSQGGNQPQHF | TGTGCCAGCAGCTCCCAGGGTGGCAATCAGCCCCAGCATTTT